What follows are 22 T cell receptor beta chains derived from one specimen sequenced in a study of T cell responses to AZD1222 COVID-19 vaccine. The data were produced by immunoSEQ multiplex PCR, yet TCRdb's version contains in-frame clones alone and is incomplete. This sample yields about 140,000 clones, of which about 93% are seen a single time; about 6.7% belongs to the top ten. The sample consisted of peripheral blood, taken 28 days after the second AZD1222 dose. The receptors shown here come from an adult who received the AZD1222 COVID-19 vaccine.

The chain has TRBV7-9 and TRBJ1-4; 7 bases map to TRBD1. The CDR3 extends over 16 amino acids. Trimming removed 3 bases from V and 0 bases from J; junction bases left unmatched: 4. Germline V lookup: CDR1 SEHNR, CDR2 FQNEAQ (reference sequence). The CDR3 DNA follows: TGTGCCAGCAGCTTTGGGCAGGGGGCAACTAATGAAAAACTGTTTTTT. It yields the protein CASSFGQGATNEKLFF.

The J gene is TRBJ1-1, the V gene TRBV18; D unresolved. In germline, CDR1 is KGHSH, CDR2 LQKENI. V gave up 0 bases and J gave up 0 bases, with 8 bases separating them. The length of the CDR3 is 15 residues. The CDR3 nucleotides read TGTGCCAGCTCACCACCTCAGCCTATGAACACTGAAGCTTTCTTT. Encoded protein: CASSPPQPMNTEAFF.

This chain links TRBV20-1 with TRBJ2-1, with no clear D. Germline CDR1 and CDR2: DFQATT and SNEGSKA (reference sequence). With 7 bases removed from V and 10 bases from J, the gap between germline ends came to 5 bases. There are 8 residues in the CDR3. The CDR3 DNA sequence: TGCAGTGTAAGGGAGCAGTTCTTC. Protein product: CSVREQFF.

CDR3 coding DNA: TGTGCCAGCAGGGGAAGAGGGGGGCAAGATGGCTACACCTTC. It encodes CASRGRGGQDGYTF. The V gene is TRBV2, the J gene TRBJ1-2; maybe TRBD1 (6 bases). CDR3 size: 14 residues. Looked up from germline, CDR1 is SNHLY and CDR2 is FYNNEI. Trimming took 6 bases from V and 6 from J, leaving 17 bases between them.

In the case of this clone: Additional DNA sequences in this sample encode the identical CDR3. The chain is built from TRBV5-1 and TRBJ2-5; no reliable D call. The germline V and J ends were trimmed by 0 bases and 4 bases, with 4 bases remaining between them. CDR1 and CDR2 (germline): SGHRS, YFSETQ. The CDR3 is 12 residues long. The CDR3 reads CASSLEAETQYF. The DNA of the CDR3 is TGCGCCAGCAGCTTGGAGGCAGAGACCCAGTACTTC.

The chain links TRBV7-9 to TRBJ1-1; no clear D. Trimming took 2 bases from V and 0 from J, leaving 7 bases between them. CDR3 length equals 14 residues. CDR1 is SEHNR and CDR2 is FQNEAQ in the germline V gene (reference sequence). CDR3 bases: TGTGCCAGCAGCTTACAAACAGTGAACACTGAAGCTTTCTTT. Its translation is CASSLQTVNTEAFF. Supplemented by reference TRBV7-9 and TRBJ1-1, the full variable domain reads DTGVSQNPRHKITKRGQNVTFRCDPISEHNRLYWYRQTLGQGPEFLTYFQNEAQLEKSRLLSDRFSAERPKGSFSTLEIQRTEQGDSAMYLCASSLQTVNTEAFFGQGTRLTVV.

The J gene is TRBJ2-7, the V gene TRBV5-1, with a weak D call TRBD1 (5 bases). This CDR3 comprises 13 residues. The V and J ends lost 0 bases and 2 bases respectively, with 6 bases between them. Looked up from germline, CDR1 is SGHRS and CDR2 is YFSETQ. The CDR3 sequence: CASSLDRTYEQYF. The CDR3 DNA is TGCGCCAGCAGCTTGGACAGGACCTACGAGCAGTACTTC.

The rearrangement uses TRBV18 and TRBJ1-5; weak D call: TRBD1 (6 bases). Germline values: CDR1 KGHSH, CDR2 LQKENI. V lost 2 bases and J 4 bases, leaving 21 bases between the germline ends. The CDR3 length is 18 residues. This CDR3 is CASSPTFRRGYRNQPQHF. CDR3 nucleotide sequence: TGTGCCAGCTCACCAACATTTCGCAGGGGATACCGAAATCAGCCCCAGCATTTT.

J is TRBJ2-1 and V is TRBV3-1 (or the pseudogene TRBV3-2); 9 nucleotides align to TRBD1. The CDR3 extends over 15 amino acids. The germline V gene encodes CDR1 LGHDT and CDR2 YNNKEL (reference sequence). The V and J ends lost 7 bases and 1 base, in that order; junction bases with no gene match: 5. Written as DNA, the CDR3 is TGTGCCAGCAACCCCGGGACAGGGTCCTACAATGAGCAGTTCTTC. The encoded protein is CASNPGTGSYNEQFF.

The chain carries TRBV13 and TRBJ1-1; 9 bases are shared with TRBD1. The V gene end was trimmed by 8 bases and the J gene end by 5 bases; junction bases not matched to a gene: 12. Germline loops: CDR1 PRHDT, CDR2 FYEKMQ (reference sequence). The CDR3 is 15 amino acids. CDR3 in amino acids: CASQGAGQGGTEAFF. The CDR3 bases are TGTGCCAGCCAAGGCGCGGGACAGGGAGGAACTGAAGCTTTCTTT.

The CDR3 region is CASHRPYEQYF. CDR3 DNA: TGTGCCAGCCACCGCCCCTACGAGCAGTACTTC. The chain joins TRBV3-1 (or the pseudogene TRBV3-2) to TRBJ2-7, with unresolved D. The V gene's germline CDR1 is LGHDT and CDR2 YNNKEL (reference sequence). CDR3 size: 11 residues. V was shortened by 8 bases and J by 2 bases, with 7 bases between the two germline ends.

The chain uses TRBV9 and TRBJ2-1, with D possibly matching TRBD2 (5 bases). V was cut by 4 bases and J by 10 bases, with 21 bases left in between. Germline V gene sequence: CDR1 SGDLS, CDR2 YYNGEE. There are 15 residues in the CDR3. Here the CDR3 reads CASSTESLGAEEQFF. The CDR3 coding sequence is TGTGCCAGCAGCACCGAGTCCCTGGGAGCAGAAGAGCAGTTCTTC.

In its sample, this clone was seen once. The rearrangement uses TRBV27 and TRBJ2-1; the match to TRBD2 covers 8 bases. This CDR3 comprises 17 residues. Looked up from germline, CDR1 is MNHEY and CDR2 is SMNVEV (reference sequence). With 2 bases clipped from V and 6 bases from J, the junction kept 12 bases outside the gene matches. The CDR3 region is CASSLRGGAGAANEQFF. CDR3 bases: TGTGCCAGCAGTTTACGGGGGGGGGCCGGGGCGGCCAATGAGCAGTTCTTC.

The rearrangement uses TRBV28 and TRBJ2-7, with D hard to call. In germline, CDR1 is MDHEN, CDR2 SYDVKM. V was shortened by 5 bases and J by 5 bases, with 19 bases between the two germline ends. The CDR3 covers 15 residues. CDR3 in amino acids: CASSPTPGGNNEQYF. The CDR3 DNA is TGTGCCAGCAGTCCCACCCCGGGTGGAAACAACGAGCAGTACTTC.

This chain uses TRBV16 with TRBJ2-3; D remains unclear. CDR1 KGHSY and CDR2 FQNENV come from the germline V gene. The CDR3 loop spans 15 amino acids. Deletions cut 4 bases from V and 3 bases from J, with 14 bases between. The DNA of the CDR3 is TGTGCCAGCAGCCTTGTGAGCCATCTTACAGATACGCAGTATTTT. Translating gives CASSLVSHLTDTQYF.

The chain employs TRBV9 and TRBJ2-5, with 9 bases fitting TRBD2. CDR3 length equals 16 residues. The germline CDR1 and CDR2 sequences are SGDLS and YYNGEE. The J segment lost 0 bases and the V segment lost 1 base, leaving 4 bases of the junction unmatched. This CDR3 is CASSVWSGGNQETQYF. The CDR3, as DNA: TGTGCCAGCAGCGTATGGAGCGGGGGGAACCAAGAGACCCAGTACTTC.

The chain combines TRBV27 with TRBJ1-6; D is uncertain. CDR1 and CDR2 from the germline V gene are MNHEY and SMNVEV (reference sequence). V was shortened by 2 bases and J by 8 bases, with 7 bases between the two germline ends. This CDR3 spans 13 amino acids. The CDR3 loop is CASSLVRDSPLHF. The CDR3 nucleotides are TGTGCCAGCAGTTTAGTAAGGGATTCACCCCTCCACTTT.

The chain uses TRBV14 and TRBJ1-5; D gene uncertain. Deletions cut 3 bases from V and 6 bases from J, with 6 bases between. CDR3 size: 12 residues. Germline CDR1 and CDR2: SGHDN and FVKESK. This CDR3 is CASSHGSQPQHF. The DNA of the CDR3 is TGTGCCAGCAGCCACGGTAGTCAGCCCCAGCATTTT.

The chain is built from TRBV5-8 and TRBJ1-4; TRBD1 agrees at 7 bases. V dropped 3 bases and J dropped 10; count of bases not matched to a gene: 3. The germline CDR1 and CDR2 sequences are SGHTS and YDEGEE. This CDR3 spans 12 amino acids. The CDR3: CASSWDSGKLFF. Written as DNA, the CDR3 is TGTGCCAGCAGCTGGGACAGTGGAAAACTGTTTTTT.

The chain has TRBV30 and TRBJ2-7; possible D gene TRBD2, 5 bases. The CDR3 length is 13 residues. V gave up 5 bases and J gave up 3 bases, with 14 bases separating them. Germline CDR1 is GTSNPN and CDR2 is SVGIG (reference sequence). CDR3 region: CAWARGIDYEQYF. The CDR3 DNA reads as TGTGCCTGGGCCCGGGGTATCGACTACGAGCAGTACTTC.

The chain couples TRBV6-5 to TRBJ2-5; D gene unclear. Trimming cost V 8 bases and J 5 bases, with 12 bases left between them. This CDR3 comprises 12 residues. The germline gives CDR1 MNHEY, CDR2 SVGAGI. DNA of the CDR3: TGTGCCAGCCGCTCGGAATGGGAGACCCAGTACTTC. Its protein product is CASRSEWETQYF.

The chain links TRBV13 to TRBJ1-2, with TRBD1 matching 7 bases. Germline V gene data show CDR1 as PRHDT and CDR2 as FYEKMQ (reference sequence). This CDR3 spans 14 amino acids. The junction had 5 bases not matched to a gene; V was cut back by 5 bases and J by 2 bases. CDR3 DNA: TGTGCCAGCAGCGACCGGGACAGCAACTATGGCTACACCTTC. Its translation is CASSDRDSNYGYTF.